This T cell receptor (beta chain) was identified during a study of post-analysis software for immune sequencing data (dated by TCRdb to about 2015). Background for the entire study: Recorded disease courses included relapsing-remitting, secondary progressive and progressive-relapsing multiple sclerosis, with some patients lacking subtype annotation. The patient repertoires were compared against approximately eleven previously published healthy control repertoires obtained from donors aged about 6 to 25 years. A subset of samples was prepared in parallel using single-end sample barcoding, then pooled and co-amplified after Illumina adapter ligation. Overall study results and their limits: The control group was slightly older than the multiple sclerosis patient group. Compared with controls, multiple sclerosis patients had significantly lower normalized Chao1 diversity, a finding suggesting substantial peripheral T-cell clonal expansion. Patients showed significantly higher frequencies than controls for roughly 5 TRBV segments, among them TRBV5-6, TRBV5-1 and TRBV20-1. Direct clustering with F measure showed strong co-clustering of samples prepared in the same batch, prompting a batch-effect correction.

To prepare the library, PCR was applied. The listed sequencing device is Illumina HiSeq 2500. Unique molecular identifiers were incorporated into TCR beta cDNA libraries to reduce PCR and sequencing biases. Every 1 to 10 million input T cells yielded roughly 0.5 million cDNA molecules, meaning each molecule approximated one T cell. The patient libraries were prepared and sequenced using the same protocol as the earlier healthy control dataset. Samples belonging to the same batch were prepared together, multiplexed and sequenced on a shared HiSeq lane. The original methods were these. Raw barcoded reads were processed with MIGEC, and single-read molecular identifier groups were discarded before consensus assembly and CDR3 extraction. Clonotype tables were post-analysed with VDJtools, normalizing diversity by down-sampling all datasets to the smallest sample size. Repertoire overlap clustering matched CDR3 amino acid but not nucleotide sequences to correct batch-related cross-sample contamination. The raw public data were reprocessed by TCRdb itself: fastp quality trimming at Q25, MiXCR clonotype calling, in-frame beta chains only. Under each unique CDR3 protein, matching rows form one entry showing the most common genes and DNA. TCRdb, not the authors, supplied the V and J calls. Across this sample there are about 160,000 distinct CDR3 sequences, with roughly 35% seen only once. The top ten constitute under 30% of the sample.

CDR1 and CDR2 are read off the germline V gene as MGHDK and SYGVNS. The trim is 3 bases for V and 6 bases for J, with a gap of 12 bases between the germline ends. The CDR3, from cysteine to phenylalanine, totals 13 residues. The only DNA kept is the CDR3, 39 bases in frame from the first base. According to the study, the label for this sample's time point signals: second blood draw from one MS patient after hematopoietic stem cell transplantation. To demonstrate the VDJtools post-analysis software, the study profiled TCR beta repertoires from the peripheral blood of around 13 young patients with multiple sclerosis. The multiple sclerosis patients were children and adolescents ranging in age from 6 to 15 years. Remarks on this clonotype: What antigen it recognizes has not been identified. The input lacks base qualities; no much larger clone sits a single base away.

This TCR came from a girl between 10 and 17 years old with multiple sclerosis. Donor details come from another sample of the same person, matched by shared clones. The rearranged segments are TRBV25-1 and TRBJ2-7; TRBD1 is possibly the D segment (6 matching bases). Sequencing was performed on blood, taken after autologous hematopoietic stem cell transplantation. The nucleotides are TGTGCCAGCAGTGAGTACAGGGAAAGCGAGCAGTACTTC. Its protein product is CASSEYRESEQYF.